These 23 T cell receptor beta chains originate from one sample sequenced in a study of technical replicates of blood from a few donors. The protocol was immunoSEQ multiplex PCR, while the TCRdb copy is restricted to in-frame clones and leaves out a portion. The sample includes about 87,000 clones, 95% seen only once; the top ten take approximately 0.35%. Material: T cells isolated from PBMCs. Every receptor here comes from a human donor in good health.

This chain connects TRBV4-1 to TRBJ1-2; TRBD1 matches 9 bases. The V segment lost 0 bases and the J segment 5 bases; nucleotides outside the gene matches: 10. Germline V gene data show CDR1 as MGHRA and CDR2 as YSYEKL. This CDR3 has 17 amino acids. As DNA, the CDR3 is TGCGCCAGCAGCCAAGATCTCCCCTCAGGGACAGGGTATGGCTACACCTTC. It encodes CASSQDLPSGTGYGYTF.

J is TRBJ2-5 and V is TRBV28; TRBD1 matches at 8 bases. Germline CDR1 reads MDHEN; CDR2 reads SYDVKM. CDR3 length: 17 residues. Trimming at V came to 0 bases and at J to 4 bases, leaving 10 bases not matched to a gene. In nucleotides, the CDR3 is TGTGCCAGCAGTTTATGGGGACAGGAGGGGTTAAGAGAGACCCAGTACTTC. Translating it yields CASSLWGQEGLRETQYF.

The gene calls are TRBV4-3 and TRBJ2-5; tentatively, D is TRBD2 (6 bases). V dropped 4 bases and J dropped 5 bases, with 14 bases sitting between them. The length of the CDR3 is 14 residues. Germline values: CDR1 LGHNA, CDR2 YSLEER. CDR3 in amino acids: CASSPGLGRETQYF. For the CDR3, the DNA is TGCGCCAGCAGCCCGGGACTGGGGCGGGAGACCCAGTACTTC.

The genes are TRBV5-4 and TRBJ1-2, with D unclear. CDR3 size: 13 residues. Germline V gene lookup returns CDR1 SGHNT and CDR2 YYREEE (reference sequence). V was trimmed by 0 bases and J by 4 bases, leaving 7 bases between them. This chain's CDR3 is CASSLGTIYGYTF. The CDR3 DNA follows: TGTGCCAGCAGCTTGGGGACTATCTATGGCTACACCTTC. The full variable domain, rest sourced from reference TRBV5-4 and TRBJ1-2, is ETGVTQSPTHLIKTRGQQVTLRCSSQSGHNTVSWYQQALGQGPQFIFQYYREEENGRGNFPPRFSGLQFPNYSSELNVNALELDDSALYLCASSLGTIYGYTFGSGTRLTVV.

The chain employs TRBV7-6 and TRBJ2-1, with 12 bases matching TRBD2. The CDR3 consists of 15 residues. Germline CDR1 SGHVS, CDR2 FNYEAQ. After removal of 0 bases from V and 8 bases from J, the junction contained 2 bases not matched to a gene. The CDR3 nucleotides are TGTGCCAGCAGCTTAGCCGGACTAGCGGGACATGAGCAGTTCTTC. Protein product: CASSLAGLAGHEQFF.

Points on this clone: Different DNA sequences within this sample yield the same CDR3. The rearrangement links TRBV5-1 to TRBJ1-1; D unclear. The germline CDR1 and CDR2 sequences are SGHRS and YFSETQ. Trimming took 4 bases from V and 1 from J, leaving 8 bases between them. The CDR3 spans 13 residues. The CDR3 sequence: CASSLTANTEAFF. The CDR3 coding sequence is TGCGCCAGCAGCCTTACAGCGAACACTGAAGCTTTCTTT.

The chain combines TRBV11-2 with TRBJ2-3; 7 positions match TRBD2. This CDR3 is 13 amino acids long. Germline V CDR1 and CDR2: SGHAT, FQNNGV. V trimming: 3 bases; J trimming: 10 bases; junction bases outside the gene matches: 7. Written as DNA, the CDR3 is TGTGCCAGCAGCTTCGGCGGGAGATGGGCGCAGTATTTT. It encodes CASSFGGRWAQYF.

In DNA, the CDR3 is TGTGCCAGCAGCCCCCCCTTAAGAGGTTACGAGCAGTACTTC. Its translation is CASSPPLRGYEQYF. The chain combines TRBV9 with TRBJ2-7; D remains unclear. CDR1 and CDR2 from the germline V gene are SGDLS and YYNGEE. The CDR3 covers 14 residues. Between the trimmed V and J ends, which lost 4 bases and 4 bases, there was a span of 15 bases.

CDR3 nucleotide sequence: TGTGCCAGCAGTGTCGTCACCGGGGAGCTGTTTTTT. It encodes CASSVVTGELFF. This chain connects TRBV2 to TRBJ2-2, with D unresolved. Between the trimmed V and J ends, which lost 4 bases and 4 bases, there was a span of 4 bases. Germline V gives CDR1 SNHLY, CDR2 FYNNEI. This CDR3 region has 12 residues. Using reference TRBV2 and TRBJ2-2 for the parts outside the CDR3, the full variable domain is EPEVTQTPSHQVTQMGQEVILRCVPISNHLYFYWYRQILGQKVEFLVSFYNNEISEKSEIFDDQFSVERPDGSNFTLKIRSTKLEDSAMYFCASSVVTGELFFGEGSRLTVL.

This chain connects TRBV15 to TRBJ1-5; D perhaps matches TRBD1 (6 bases). In germline, CDR1 is LNHNV, CDR2 YYDKDF (reference sequence). The germline V and J ends were trimmed by 8 bases and 2 bases, with 19 bases remaining between them. This CDR3 has 16 amino acids. CDR3 residues: CATSRGTGLGNQPQHF. The CDR3 DNA sequence: TGTGCCACCTCGCGCGGCACAGGGTTGGGCAATCAGCCCCAGCATTTT.

V and J are TRBV5-1 and TRBJ2-7, with 9 bases identical to TRBD2. Trimming at V came to 4 bases and at J to 3 bases, leaving 8 bases not matched to a gene. The CDR3 totals 15 residues. Germline V gene lookup returns CDR1 SGHRS and CDR2 YFSETQ. The DNA for the CDR3 is TGCGCCAGCAGCGCGGGCGGGAGGGCCATCTACGAGCAGTACTTC. As protein: CASSAGGRAIYEQYF.

This sequence joins TRBV15 and TRBJ2-3; possibly TRBD1 for D (5 bases). Germline V gene lookup returns CDR1 LNHNV and CDR2 YYDKDF (reference sequence). The CDR3 covers 14 residues. Trimming took 1 base from V and 5 from J, leaving 10 bases between them. The CDR3 DNA reads as TGTGCCACCAGCAGAGGGGGCGCCGTAGATACGCAGTATTTT. It codes for CATSRGGAVDTQYF.

The chain has TRBV11-2 and TRBJ1-4; TRBD1 might be the D (5 bases). Germline V gene data show CDR1 as SGHAT and CDR2 as FQNNGV. There are 12 residues in the CDR3. V was trimmed by 9 bases and J by 12 bases, leaving 17 bases between them. CDR3 region: CASTGGEGQLFF. The CDR3 DNA is TGTGCCAGTACAGGAGGGGAGGGTCAACTGTTTTTT.

The chain is built from TRBV7-9 and TRBJ2-7; D may be TRBD2 (6 bases). From germline, CDR1 is SEHNR and CDR2 FQNEAQ (reference sequence). V shed 4 bases and J shed 2 bases, with 12 bases lying between them. There are 14 residues in the CDR3. CDR3 sequence: CASSWGRQPYEQYF. CDR3 bases: TGTGCCAGCAGCTGGGGGAGGCAGCCCTACGAGCAGTACTTC.

Points on this clone: The sample has other DNA sequences that encode this CDR3 too. The chain has TRBV9 and TRBJ2-7, with 12 bases identical to TRBD1. CDR3 length equals 15 residues. Germline V gene lookup returns CDR1 SGDLS and CDR2 YYNGEE. V lost 4 bases, J lost 4 bases, and 6 bases stayed unmatched. The CDR3 region is CASSSGTGGSYEQYF. The CDR3 coding sequence is TGTGCCAGCAGCTCAGGGACAGGGGGCAGTTACGAGCAGTACTTC.

The chain's CDR3 is CASSPGTGSYEQYF. CDR3 DNA sequence: TGTGCCAGCAGTCCCGGGACAGGGTCCTACGAGCAGTACTTC. This chain joins TRBV13 and TRBJ2-7, with 9 bases aligning to TRBD1. The germline V gene encodes CDR1 PRHDT and CDR2 FYEKMQ (reference sequence). V lost 6 bases and J lost 1; bases outside the gene matches: 4. The CDR3 consists of 14 residues.

J is TRBJ1-3 and V is TRBV19; possibly TRBD1 for D (6 bases). Per germline, CDR1 LNHDA and CDR2 SQIVND (reference sequence). This CDR3 is built from 15 residues. V was clipped by 4 bases and J by 5 bases, with 15 bases between them. The DNA for the CDR3 is TGTGCCAGTAGTACCGGACAGTTAATCCGAAACACCATATATTTT. Protein product: CASSTGQLIRNTIYF.

The V gene is TRBV7-9, the J gene TRBJ2-1; 10 positions agree with TRBD2. The CDR3 has 19 residues. In germline, CDR1 is SEHNR, CDR2 FQNEAQ (reference sequence). Trimming took 1 base from V and 0 from J; bases not matched to a gene: 9. CDR3 in amino acids: CASSLGTSGMPSSYNEQFF. For the CDR3, the DNA is TGTGCCAGCAGCTTAGGAACTAGCGGGATGCCAAGCTCCTACAATGAGCAGTTCTTC.

In DNA, the CDR3 is TGTGCCAGCAGCGCCACCTCAATTGCAGGGTGGACTGAAGCTTTCTTT. Protein product: CASSATSIAGWTEAFF. V and J are TRBV9 and TRBJ1-1; TRBD1 might be the D (5 bases). CDR3 length: 16 residues. CDR1 SGDLS and CDR2 YYNGEE come from the germline V gene. With 3 bases removed from V and 5 bases from J, the gap between germline ends came to 20 bases.

The rearrangement joins TRBV29-1 to TRBJ2-7, with D possibly being TRBD2 (6 bases). The germline V gene has CDR1 SQVTM and CDR2 ANQGSEA. The CDR3 covers 14 residues. Trimming stripped 1 base from V and 2 bases from J, with 12 bases between. The CDR3 nucleotides are TGCAGCGTTGAAGGGGGGGAGTCCGCCTACGAGCAGTACTTC. It codes for CSVEGGESAYEQYF.

This clone was seen once. CDR3 nucleotide sequence: TGTGCCAGCAGCTTAGACAGGTCCCAGCCCCAGCATTTT. Its translation is CASSLDRSQPQHF. The gene calls are TRBV11-2 and TRBJ1-5; D gene uncertain. The CDR3 is 13 residues long. Germline CDR1 and CDR2: SGHAT and FQNNGV. Trimming cost V 0 bases and J 7 bases, with 7 bases left between them.

The chain links TRBV4-3 to TRBJ2-1; 9 bases are a match to TRBD2. V was clipped by 0 bases and J by 3 bases; unmatched bases: 9. Germline CDR1 LGHNA, CDR2 YSLEER. The CDR3 spans 18 residues. The CDR3 loop is CASSQDTNSGRLYNEQFF. The CDR3 nucleotides are TGCGCCAGCAGCCAAGATACGAACAGCGGGAGGCTCTACAATGAGCAGTTCTTC.

The genes are TRBV19 and TRBJ1-5; D is unclear. The V end was cut by 2 bases, the J end by 4 bases, with 12 bases between. This CDR3 is built from 15 residues. Looked up from germline, CDR1 is LNHDA and CDR2 is SQIVND (reference sequence). The CDR3 DNA sequence: TGTGCCAGTAGTATATCGGGGTCACTTAATCAGCCCCAGCATTTT. Encoded protein: CASSISGSLNQPQHF.